Listed here is a single T cell receptor (beta chain). Sequencing used immunoSEQ multiplex PCR; TCRdb keeps in-frame clones, though not all of them. The top ten hold 0.39% of the sample, which has millions of clones, approximately 95% seen once. The CDR3 is made up of 13 amino acids. The V gene's germline CDR1 is SGHRS and CDR2 YFSETQ. V lost 0 bases to trimming and J lost 8 bases, with 11 bases between them. This sample was included in a study of shared clonotypes between healthy human individuals. The gene calls are TRBV5-1 and TRBJ1-1; D not resolved. The source of this sequence is a man younger than 35 in good health. Some clones in this sample may be carry-over from other donors' samples. Sequenced input: naive CD4+ T cells from PBMCs. Subset specified: CD45RA+ positively selected. CDR3 in amino acids: CASSLAALSEAFF. DNA of the CDR3: TGCGCCAGCAGCTTGGCGGCACTCTCCGAAGCTTTCTTT.